Below are 13 T cell receptor beta chains sequenced from a single sample in a study of technical replicates of blood from several donors. Profiling relied on immunoSEQ multiplex PCR, and the TCRdb table lists in-frame clones only, not all of them. The profile covers 75,000 to 95,000 clones, with around 96% appearing a single time and more than 0.2% taken by the ten largest. The sequencing sample was made of T cells isolated from PBMCs. These receptors came from a human donor in good health.

This chain connects TRBV28 to TRBJ2-1, with 9 bases matching TRBD1. The CDR3 is 12 amino acids. CDR1 and CDR2 (germline): MDHEN, SYDVKM. V was clipped by 5 bases and J by 10 bases; unmatched bases: 3. CDR3 region: CASSADRGEQFF. The CDR3 DNA reads as TGTGCCAGCAGTGCTGACAGGGGGGAGCAGTTCTTC.

The chain combines TRBV6-5 with TRBJ1-2, with TRBD1 matching over 7 bases. Trimming took 8 bases from V and 4 from J; bases not matched to a gene: 4. The CDR3 consists of 12 residues. Germline-derived CDR1 and CDR2 are MNHEY and SVGAGI. CDR3 in amino acids: CASGTVLYGYTF. For the CDR3, the DNA is TGTGCCAGCGGGACAGTGCTCTATGGCTACACCTTC.

The chain combines TRBV15 with TRBJ2-7; 9 nucleotides match TRBD1. CDR1 and CDR2 (germline): LNHNV, YYDKDF (reference sequence). The CDR3 is made up of 12 amino acids. With 10 bases clipped from V and 0 bases from J, the junction kept 1 base outside the gene matches. The CDR3 protein is CAKTGGSYEQYF. The DNA of the CDR3 is TGTGCCAAGACAGGGGGCTCCTACGAGCAGTACTTC.

The chain combines TRBV5-1 with TRBJ1-2; possibly TRBD1 for D (5 bases). V dropped 0 bases and J dropped 6 bases, with 9 bases sitting between them. Germline assignment: CDR1 SGHRS and CDR2 YFSETQ. CDR3 length equals 13 residues. CDR3 nucleotide sequence: TGCGCCAGCAGCTTGGAGGGGATGGATGGCTACACCTTC. This translates into CASSLEGMDGYTF.

V is TRBV7-8 and J is TRBJ1-1; 8 nucleotides match TRBD1. The CDR3 is 13 residues long. Germline CDR1 reads SGHVS; CDR2 reads FQNEAQ. The J segment lost 4 bases and the V segment lost 7 bases, leaving 5 bases of the junction unmatched. The CDR3 bases are TGTGCCAGCACCCGAACAGGGGGCACTGAAGCTTTCTTT. This translates into CASTRTGGTEAFF.

This chain links TRBV4-1 with TRBJ2-6; possibly TRBD1 for D (5 bases). Trimming removed 5 bases at V and 1 base at J, with 12 bases between. This CDR3 has 16 residues. Germline CDR1 is MGHRA and CDR2 is YSYEKL. The CDR3 protein is CASSSLQGSGANVLTF. In nucleotides, the CDR3 is TGCGCCAGCAGCTCACTTCAGGGTTCTGGGGCCAACGTCCTGACTTTC.

In its sample, this clone was seen once. V and J are TRBV4-1 and TRBJ2-1; weak D call: TRBD1 (6 bases). The CDR3 runs 16 residues. Between the trimmed V and J ends, which lost 4 bases and 6 bases, there was a span of 19 bases. Looked up from germline, CDR1 is MGHRA and CDR2 is YSYEKL. The CDR3 loop is CASSPLGAKGGNEQFF. As DNA, the CDR3 is TGCGCCAGCAGCCCGTTGGGTGCCAAAGGGGGCAATGAGCAGTTCTTC.

This clone was seen once. Written as DNA, the CDR3 is TGTGCCAGCAGTGAATCAACAGGACGCTCTGGGGCCAACGTCCTGACTTTC. Translated: CASSESTGRSGANVLTF. The chain combines TRBV25-1 with TRBJ2-6; D possibly corresponds to TRBD1 (5 bases). Trimming removed 1 base from V and 0 bases from J, with 10 bases in between. The CDR3 length is 17 residues. Germline loops: CDR1 MGHDK, CDR2 SYGVNS.

This clone was recorded once. J is TRBJ1-6 and V is TRBV7-9; D uncertain. Trimming took off 1 base at V and 10 bases at J, with 14 bases between the two ends. The CDR3 loop spans 15 amino acids. The germline V gene has CDR1 SEHNR and CDR2 FQNEAQ (reference sequence). The CDR3: CASSLDTGLSSPLHF. CDR3 DNA sequence: TGTGCCAGCAGCTTAGATACGGGTTTGTCCTCACCCCTCCACTTT.

The chain links TRBV14 to TRBJ2-5; TRBD2 matches 14 bases. The CDR3 spans 15 residues. Trimming took 4 bases from V and 4 from J; bases not matched to a gene: 2. The germline V gene has CDR1 SGHDN and CDR2 FVKESK. CDR3: CASSPGTSGRETQYF. The CDR3, as DNA: TGTGCCAGCAGCCCCGGGACTAGCGGGAGAGAGACCCAGTACTTC.

V and J are TRBV5-1 and TRBJ2-7, with 7 bases lining up with TRBD2. The V gene's germline CDR1 is SGHRS and CDR2 YFSETQ. The ends lost 0 bases at V and 6 bases at J; junction bases unmatched: 9. The CDR3 extends over 15 amino acids. This CDR3 reads CASSLGLGGKGEQYF. The CDR3 nucleotides read TGCGCCAGCAGCTTGGGCTTGGGGGGGAAGGGCGAGCAGTACTTC. Variable domain in full (rest from reference TRBV5-1 and TRBJ2-7): KAGVTQTPRYLIKTRGQQVTLSCSPISGHRSVSWYQQTPGQGLQFLFEYFSETQRNKGNFPGRFSGRQFSNSRSEMNVSTLELGDSALYLCASSLGLGGKGEQYFGPGTRLTVT.

This clone showed up just once. This chain connects TRBV5-1 to TRBJ2-3, with 8 bases identical to TRBD2. The CDR3 consists of 15 residues. Unmatched junction bases numbered 8, after V lost 4 bases and J lost 4 bases. Germline loops: CDR1 SGHRS, CDR2 YFSETQ. The CDR3 spells CASSQISGTADTQYF. DNA for the CDR3: TGCGCCAGCAGCCAAATTAGCGGGACGGCAGATACGCAGTATTTT.

The V and J genes are TRBV29-1 and TRBJ2-7; 9 bases align to TRBD1. Per germline, CDR1 SQVTM and CDR2 ANQGSEA. J was trimmed by 4 bases and V by 5 bases; bases with no gene match: 12. There are 15 residues in the CDR3. CDR3: CSVRYGTGQSYEQYF. In nucleotides, the CDR3 is TGCAGCGTTCGATACGGGACAGGGCAGTCATACGAGCAGTACTTC.